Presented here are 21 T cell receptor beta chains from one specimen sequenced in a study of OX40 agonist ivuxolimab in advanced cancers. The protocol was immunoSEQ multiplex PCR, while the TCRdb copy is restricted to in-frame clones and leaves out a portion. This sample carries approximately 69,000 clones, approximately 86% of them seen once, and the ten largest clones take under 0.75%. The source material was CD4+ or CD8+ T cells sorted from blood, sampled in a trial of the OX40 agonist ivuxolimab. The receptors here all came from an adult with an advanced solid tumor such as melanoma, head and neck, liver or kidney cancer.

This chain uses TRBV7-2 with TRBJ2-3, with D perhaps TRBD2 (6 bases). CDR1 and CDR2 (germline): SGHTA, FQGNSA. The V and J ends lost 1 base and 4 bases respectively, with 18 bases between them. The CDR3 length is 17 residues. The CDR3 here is CASSLGRREWLADTQYF. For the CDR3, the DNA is TGTGCCAGCAGCTTAGGTAGGCGGGAATGGCTCGCAGATACGCAGTATTTT.

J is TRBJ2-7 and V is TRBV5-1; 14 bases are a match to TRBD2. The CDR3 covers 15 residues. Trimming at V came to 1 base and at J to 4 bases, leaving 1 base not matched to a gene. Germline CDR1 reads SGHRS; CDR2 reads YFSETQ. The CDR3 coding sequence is TGCGCCAGCAGCTTGTGGACTAGCGGGGGGTACGAGCAGTACTTC. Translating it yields CASSLWTSGGYEQYF.

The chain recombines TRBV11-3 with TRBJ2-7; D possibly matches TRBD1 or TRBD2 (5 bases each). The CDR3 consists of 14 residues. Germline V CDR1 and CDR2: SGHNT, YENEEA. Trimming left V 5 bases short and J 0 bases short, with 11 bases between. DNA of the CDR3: TGTGCCAGCAGCCCCGGGACGGACTCCTACGAGCAGTACTTC. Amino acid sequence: CASSPGTDSYEQYF. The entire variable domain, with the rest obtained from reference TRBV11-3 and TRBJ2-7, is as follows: EAGVVQSPRYKIIEKKQPVAFWCNPISGHNTLYWYLQNLGQGPELLIRYENEEAVDDSQLPKDRFSAERLKGVDSTLKIQPAELGDSAVYLCASSPGTDSYEQYFGPGTRLTVT.

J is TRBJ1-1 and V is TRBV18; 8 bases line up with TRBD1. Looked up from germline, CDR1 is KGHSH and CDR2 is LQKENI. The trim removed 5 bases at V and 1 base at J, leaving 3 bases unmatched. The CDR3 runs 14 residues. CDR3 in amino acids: CASSNRGGNTEAFF. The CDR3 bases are TGTGCCAGCTCAAACAGGGGGGGGAACACTGAAGCTTTCTTT.

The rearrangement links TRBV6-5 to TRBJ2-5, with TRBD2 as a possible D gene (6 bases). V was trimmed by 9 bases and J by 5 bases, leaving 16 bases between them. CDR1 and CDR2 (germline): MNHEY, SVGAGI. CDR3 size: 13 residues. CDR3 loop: CASRLGPWETQYF. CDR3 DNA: TGTGCCAGTCGACTAGGCCCTTGGGAGACCCAGTACTTC.

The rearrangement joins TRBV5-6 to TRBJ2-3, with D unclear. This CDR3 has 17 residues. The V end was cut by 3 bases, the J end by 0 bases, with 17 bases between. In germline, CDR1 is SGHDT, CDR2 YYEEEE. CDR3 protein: CASSSIEKGKSTDTQYF. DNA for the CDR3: TGTGCCAGCAGCTCAATAGAGAAGGGCAAGAGCACAGATACGCAGTATTTT.

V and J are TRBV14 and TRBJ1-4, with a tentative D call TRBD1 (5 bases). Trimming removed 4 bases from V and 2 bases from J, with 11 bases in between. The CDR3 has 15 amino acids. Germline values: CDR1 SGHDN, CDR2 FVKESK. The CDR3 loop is CASSPRGVTNEKLFF. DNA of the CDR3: TGTGCCAGCAGCCCCCGGGGGGTCACTAATGAAAAACTGTTTTTT. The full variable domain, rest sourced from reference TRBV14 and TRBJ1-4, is EAGVTQFPSHSVIEKGQTVTLRCDPISGHDNLYWYRRVMGKEIKFLLHFVKESKQDESGMPNNRFLAERTGGTYSTLKVQPAELEDSGVYFCASSPRGVTNEKLFFGSGTQLSVL.

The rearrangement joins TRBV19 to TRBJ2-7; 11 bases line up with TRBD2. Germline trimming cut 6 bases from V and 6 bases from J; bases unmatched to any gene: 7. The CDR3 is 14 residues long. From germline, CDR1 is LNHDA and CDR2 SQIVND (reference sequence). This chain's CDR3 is CASSGTSGGGEQYF. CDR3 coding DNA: TGTGCCAGTAGCGGGACTAGCGGAGGGGGCGAGCAGTACTTC.

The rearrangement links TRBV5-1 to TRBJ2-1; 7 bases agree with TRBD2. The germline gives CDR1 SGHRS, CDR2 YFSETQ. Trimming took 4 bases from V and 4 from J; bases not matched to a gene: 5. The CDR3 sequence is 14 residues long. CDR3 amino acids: CASSPNSGYNEQFF. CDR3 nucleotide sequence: TGCGCCAGCAGCCCTAATAGCGGGTACAATGAGCAGTTCTTC.

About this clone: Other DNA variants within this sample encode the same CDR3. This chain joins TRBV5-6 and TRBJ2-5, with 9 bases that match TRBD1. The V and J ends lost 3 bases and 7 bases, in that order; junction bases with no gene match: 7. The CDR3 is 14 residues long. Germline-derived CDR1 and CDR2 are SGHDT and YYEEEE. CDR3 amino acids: CASSWTTGGGTQYF. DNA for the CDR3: TGTGCCAGCAGCTGGACGACAGGGGGGGGGACCCAGTACTTC.

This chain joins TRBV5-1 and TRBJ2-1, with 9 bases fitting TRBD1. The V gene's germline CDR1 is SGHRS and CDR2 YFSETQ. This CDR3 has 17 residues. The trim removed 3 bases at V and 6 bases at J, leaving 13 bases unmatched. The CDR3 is CASSSGTGTGIFNEQFF. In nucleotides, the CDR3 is TGCGCCAGCAGCTCCGGCACCGGGACAGGGATTTTCAATGAGCAGTTCTTC.

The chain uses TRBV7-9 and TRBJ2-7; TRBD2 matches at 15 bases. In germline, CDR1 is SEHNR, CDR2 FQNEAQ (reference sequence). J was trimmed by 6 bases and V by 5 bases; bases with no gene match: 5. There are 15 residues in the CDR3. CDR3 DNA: TGTGCCAGCAGCAGTAGGACTAGCGGGAGGGGCGAGCAGTACTTC. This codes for CASSSRTSGRGEQYF.

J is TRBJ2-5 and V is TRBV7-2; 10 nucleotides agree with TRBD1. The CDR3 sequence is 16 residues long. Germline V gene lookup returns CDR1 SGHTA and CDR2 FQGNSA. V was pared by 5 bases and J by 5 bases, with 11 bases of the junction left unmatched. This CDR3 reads CASSPSKGTGEETQYF. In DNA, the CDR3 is TGTGCCAGCAGCCCATCAAAGGGGACAGGGGAGGAGACCCAGTACTTC.

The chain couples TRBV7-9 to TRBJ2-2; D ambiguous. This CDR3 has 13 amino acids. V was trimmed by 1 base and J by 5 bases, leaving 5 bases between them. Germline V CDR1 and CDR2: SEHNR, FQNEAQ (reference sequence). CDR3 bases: TGTGCCAGCAGCTTAGGGGGAACCGGGGAGCTGTTTTTT. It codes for CASSLGGTGELFF.

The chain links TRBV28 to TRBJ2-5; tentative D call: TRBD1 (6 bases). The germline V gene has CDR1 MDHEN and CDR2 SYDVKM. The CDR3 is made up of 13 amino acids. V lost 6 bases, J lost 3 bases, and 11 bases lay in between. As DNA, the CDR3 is TGTGCCAGCAGCCACAGGGCGAAAGAGACCCAGTACTTC. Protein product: CASSHRAKETQYF. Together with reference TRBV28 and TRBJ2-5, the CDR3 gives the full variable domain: DVKVTQSSRYLVKRTGEKVFLECVQDMDHENMFWYRQDPGLGLRLIYFSYDVKMKEKGDIPEGYSVSREKKERFSLILESASTNQTSMYLCASSHRAKETQYFGPGTRLLVL.

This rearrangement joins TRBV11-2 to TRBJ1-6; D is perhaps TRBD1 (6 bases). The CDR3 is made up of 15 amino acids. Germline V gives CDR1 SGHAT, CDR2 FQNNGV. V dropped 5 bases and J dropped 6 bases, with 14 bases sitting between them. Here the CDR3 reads CASSPPGTSNSPLHF. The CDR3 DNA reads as TGTGCCAGCAGCCCCCCCGGGACAAGTAATTCACCCCTCCACTTT. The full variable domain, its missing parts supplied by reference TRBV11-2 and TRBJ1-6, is EAGVAQSPRYKIIEKRQSVAFWCNPISGHATLYWYQQILGQGPKLLIQFQNNGVVDDSQLPKDRFSAERLKGVDSTLKIQPAKLEDSAVYLCASSPPGTSNSPLHFGNGTRLTVT.

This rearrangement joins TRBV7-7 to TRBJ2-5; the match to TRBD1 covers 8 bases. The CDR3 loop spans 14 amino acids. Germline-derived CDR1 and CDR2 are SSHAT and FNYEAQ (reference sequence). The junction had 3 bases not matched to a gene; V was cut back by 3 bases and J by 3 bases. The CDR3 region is CASSLTTGEETQYF. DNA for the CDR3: TGTGCCAGCAGCTTGACGACAGGGGAAGAGACCCAGTACTTC.

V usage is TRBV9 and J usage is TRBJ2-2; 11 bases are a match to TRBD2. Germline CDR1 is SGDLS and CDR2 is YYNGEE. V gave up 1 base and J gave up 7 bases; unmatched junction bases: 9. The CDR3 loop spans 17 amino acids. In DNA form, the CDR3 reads TGTGCCAGCAGCGTAACCCTCACTAGCGGGAGTCTCGGGGAGCTGTTTTTT. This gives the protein CASSVTLTSGSLGELFF.

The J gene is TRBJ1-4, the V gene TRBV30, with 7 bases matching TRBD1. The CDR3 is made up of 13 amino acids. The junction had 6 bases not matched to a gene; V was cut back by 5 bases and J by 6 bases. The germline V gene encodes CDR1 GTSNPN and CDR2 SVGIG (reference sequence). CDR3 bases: TGTGCCTGGGAACAGGGGAGGGATGAAAAACTGTTTTTT. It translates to CAWEQGRDEKLFF. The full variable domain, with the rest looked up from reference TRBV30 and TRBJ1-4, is SQTIHQWPATLVQPVGSPLSLECTVEGTSNPNLYWYRQAAGRGLQLLFYSVGIGQISSEVPQNLSASRPQDRQFILSSKKLLLSDSGFYLCAWEQGRDEKLFFGSGTQLSVL.

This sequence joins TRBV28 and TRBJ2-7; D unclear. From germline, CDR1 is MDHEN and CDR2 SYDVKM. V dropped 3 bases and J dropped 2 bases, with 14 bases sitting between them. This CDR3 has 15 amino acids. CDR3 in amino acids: CASSFVMGTTYEQYF. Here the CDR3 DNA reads TGTGCCAGCAGTTTCGTTATGGGAACTACCTACGAGCAGTACTTC. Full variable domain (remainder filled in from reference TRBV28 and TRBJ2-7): DVKVTQSSRYLVKRTGEKVFLECVQDMDHENMFWYRQDPGLGLRLIYFSYDVKMKEKGDIPEGYSVSREKKERFSLILESASTNQTSMYLCASSFVMGTTYEQYFGPGTRLTVT.

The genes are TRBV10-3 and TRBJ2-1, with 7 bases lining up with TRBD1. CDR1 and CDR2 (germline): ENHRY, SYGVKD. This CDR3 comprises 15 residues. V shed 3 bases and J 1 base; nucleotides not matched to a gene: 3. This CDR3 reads CAISDEGASYNEQFF. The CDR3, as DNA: TGTGCCATCAGTGATGAGGGGGCTTCCTACAATGAGCAGTTCTTC.